Below, 8 T cell receptor beta chains from the same sample are listed, as sequenced in a study of blood T cell repertoires in COVID-19 (dated by TCRdb to the early 2020s). Library preparation used the immunoSEQ multiplex PCR assay. Held by TCRdb, this immuneACCESS table contains in-frame sequences only and omits some clones. Under half of the omission traces to an unresolved V gene where checked; the cause of the rest is unknown. Counted in this sample were under 350,000 clones; 80% to 95% of them appeared once. The ten largest clonotypes hold 6.8% of the sample. Sequencing was performed on peripheral blood. The receptors derive from a woman aged 25 to 39 with COVID-19, enrolled during active disease.

V gene TRBV10-3 combines with J gene TRBJ1-5; 8 positions agree with TRBD1. The junction had 15 bases not matched to a gene; V was cut back by 8 bases and J by 0 bases. Germline values: CDR1 ENHRY, CDR2 SYGVKD. This CDR3 has 18 residues. CDR3 DNA sequence: TGTGCCATCCCCGAGAGAGGAGGGACAGGCTATAGCAATCAGCCCCAGCATTTT. Translation gives CAIPERGGTGYSNQPQHF.

The rearrangement joins TRBV11-2 to TRBJ1-1; D is uncertain. The CDR3 contains 10 residues. Trimming removed 4 bases from V and 11 bases from J, with 8 bases in between. Germline CDR1 reads SGHAT; CDR2 reads FQNNGV. The CDR3: CASSSNWAFF. Written as DNA, the CDR3 is TGTGCCAGCAGCTCCAACTGGGCTTTCTTT.

The chain has TRBV11-3 and TRBJ2-2; TRBD2 might be the D (6 bases). This CDR3 has 14 amino acids. Germline CDR1 and CDR2: SGHNT and YENEEA. The V and J ends lost 4 bases and 7 bases respectively, with 13 bases between them. CDR3 residues: CASSSGVGGGELFF. CDR3 sequence (DNA): TGTGCCAGCAGCTCTGGGGTGGGAGGCGGGGAGCTGTTTTTT.

This rearrangement joins TRBV29-1 to TRBJ1-2; 9 nucleotides align to TRBD1. The ends lost 3 bases at V and 4 bases at J; junction bases unmatched: 3. In germline, CDR1 is SQVTM, CDR2 ANQGSEA. CDR3 length equals 13 residues. DNA for the CDR3: TGCAGCGTTGAGACAGGGGGTCGCTATGGCTACACCTTC. Encoded protein: CSVETGGRYGYTF.

V and J are TRBV2 and TRBJ1-5; possible D gene TRBD1, 5 bases. Germline loops: CDR1 SNHLY, CDR2 FYNNEI. The CDR3 is made up of 12 amino acids. V was shortened by 6 bases and J by 6 bases, with 9 bases between the two germline ends. The CDR3 DNA reads as TGTGCCAGCAGCGTACAGGTTCAGCCCCAGCATTTT. Its translation: CASSVQVQPQHF.

This chain uses TRBV19 with TRBJ2-7; perhaps TRBD2 as D (6 bases). CDR3 size: 14 residues. V lost 10 bases, J lost 7 bases, and 23 bases lay in between. Germline V CDR1 and CDR2: LNHDA, SQIVND (reference sequence). CDR3 in amino acids: CATYDTGESREQYF. The CDR3 DNA follows: TGTGCCACCTACGACACGGGGGAATCCAGAGAGCAGTACTTC.

This clone appeared once. V is TRBV7-9 and J is TRBJ1-4; D ambiguous. CDR1 is SEHNR and CDR2 is FQNEAQ in the germline V gene (reference sequence). CDR3 length equals 15 residues. V was pared by 5 bases and J by 0 bases, with 10 bases between. The CDR3 DNA follows: TGTGCCAGCAGCCCCTCGGTGACAACTAATGAAAAACTGTTTTTT. Amino acid sequence: CASSPSVTTNEKLFF.

The chain uses TRBV5-1 and TRBJ1-1; 7 nucleotides line up with TRBD1. This CDR3 has 14 amino acids. Per the germline V gene, CDR1 is SGHRS and CDR2 is YFSETQ. The J segment lost 4 bases and the V segment lost 4 bases, leaving 7 bases of the junction unmatched. CDR3 coding DNA: TGCGCCAGCAGCATTGACAGGGTAAGCACTGAAGCTTTCTTT. Amino acids: CASSIDRVSTEAFF.